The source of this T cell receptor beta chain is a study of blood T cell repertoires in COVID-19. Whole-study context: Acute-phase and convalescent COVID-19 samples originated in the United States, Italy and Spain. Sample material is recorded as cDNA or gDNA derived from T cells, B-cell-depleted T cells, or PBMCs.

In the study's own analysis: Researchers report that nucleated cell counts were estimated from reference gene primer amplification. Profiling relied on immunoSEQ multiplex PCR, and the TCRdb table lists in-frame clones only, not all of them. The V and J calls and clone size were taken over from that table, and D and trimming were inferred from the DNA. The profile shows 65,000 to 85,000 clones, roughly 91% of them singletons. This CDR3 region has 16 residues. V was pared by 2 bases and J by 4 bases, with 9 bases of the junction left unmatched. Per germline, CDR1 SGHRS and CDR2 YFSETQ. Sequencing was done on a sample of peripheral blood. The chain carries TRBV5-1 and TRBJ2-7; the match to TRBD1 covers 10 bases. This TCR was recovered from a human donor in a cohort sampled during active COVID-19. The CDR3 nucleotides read TGCGCCAGCAGCTTCTCCACGGGGACAGGGGCTTACGAGCAGTACTTC. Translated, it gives CASSFSTGTGAYEQYF.